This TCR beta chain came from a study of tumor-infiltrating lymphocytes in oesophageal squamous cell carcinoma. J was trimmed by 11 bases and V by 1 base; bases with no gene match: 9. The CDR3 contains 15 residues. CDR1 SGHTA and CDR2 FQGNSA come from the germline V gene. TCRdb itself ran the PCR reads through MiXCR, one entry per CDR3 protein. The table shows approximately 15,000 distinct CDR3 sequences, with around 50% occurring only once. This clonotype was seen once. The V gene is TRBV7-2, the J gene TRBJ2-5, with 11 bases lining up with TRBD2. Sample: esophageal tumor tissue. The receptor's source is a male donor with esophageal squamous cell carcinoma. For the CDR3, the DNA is TGTGCCAGCAGCTTAGAACTAGCGGGAGATAATGAGCAGTACTTC. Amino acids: CASSLELAGDNEQYF.